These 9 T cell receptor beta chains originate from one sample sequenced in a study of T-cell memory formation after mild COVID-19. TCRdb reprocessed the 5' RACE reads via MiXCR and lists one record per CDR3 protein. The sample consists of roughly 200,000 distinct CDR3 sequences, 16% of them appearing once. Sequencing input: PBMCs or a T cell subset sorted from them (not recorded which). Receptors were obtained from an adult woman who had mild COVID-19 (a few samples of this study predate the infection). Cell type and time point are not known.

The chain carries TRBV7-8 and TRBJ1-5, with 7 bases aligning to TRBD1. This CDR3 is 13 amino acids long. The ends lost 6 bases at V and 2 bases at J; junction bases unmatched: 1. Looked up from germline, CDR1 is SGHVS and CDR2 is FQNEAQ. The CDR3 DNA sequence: TGTGCCAGCAGTACAGGGGGCAATCAGCCCCAGCATTTT. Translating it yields CASSTGGNQPQHF.

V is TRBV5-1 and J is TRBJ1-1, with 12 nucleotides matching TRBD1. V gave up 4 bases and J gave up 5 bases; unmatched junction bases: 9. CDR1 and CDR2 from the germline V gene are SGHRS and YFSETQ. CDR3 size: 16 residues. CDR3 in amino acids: CASSIRDRGLGTEAFF. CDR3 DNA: TGCGCCAGCAGCATACGGGACAGGGGGCTCGGAACTGAAGCTTTCTTT.

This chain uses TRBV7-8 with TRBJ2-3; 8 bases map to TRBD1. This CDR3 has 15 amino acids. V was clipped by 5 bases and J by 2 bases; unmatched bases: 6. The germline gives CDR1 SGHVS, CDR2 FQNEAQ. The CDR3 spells CASSRQGSDTDTQYF. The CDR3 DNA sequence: TGTGCCAGCAGCCGACAGGGGTCGGACACAGATACGCAGTATTTT.

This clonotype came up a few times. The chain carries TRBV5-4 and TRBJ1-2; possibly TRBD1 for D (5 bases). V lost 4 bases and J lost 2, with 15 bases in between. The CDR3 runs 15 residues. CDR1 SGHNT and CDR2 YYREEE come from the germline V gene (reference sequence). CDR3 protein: CASSKETVLNYGYTF. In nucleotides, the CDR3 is TGTGCCAGCAGCAAAGAGACAGTCCTCAACTATGGCTACACCTTC.

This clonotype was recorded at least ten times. CDR3 in amino acids: CASSLGGTTQAETQYF. CDR3 in DNA: TGCGCCAGCAGCTTGGGAGGGACAACCCAAGCGGAGACCCAGTACTTC. V and J are TRBV5-1 and TRBJ2-5; tentatively, D is TRBD1 (6 bases). The CDR3 totals 16 residues. Germline CDR1 is SGHRS and CDR2 is YFSETQ. The germline V and J ends were trimmed by 0 bases and 5 bases, with 17 bases remaining between them.

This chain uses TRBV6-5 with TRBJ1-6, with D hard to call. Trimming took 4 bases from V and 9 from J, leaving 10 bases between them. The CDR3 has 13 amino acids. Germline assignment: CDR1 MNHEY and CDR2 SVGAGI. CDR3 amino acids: CASSSYAGSPLHF. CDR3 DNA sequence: TGTGCCAGCAGTTCCTATGCGGGTTCACCCCTCCACTTT.

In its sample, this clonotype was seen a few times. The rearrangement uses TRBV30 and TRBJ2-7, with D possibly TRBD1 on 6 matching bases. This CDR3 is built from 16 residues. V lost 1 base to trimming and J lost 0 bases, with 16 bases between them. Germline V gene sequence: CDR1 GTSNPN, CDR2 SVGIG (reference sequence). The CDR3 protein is CAWSAGHRDTSYEQYF. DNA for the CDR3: TGTGCCTGGAGTGCCGGTCACCGGGACACCTCCTACGAGCAGTACTTC.

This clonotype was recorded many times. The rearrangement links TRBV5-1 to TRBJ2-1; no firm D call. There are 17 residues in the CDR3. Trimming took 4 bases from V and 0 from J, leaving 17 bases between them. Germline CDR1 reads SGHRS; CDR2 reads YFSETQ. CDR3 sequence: CASSLGLGAHSYNEQFF. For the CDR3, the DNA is TGCGCCAGCAGCCTGGGTTTGGGCGCCCACTCCTACAATGAGCAGTTCTTC.

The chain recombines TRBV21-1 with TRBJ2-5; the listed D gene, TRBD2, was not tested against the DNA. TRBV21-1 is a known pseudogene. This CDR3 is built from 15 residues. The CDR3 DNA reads TGTGCCAGCAGCAAATCCCTCGGAATCTCCCAGACCCAGTACTTC. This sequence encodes CASSKSLGISQTQYF.